This is a list of T cell receptor beta chains from one sample in a study of blood T cell repertoires in COVID-19. Some clones are missing from TCRdb's copy, which holds only in-frame ones; the method was immunoSEQ multiplex PCR. The table records roughly 220,000 clones, roughly 85% of them present only once. Source material: PBMCs or T cells enriched from blood (not recorded which). These receptors all come from a middle-aged woman with acute COVID-19. CDR3s include the opening cysteine and the closing phenylalanine or tryptophan. The D gene is left open where the match is weak. Only some rows state a clone size, as once, few, many or a class for expanded clones.

j_call v_call d_call clone_size cdr3_aa cdr3_nt
TRBJ1-2 TRBV2 . . CAALGLTF TGTGCCGCACTGGGGCTGACCTTC
TRBJ2-7 TRBV4-2 . few CASSQPQGAKSGEQYF TGTGCCAGCAGCCAACCTCAAGGGGCTAAGTCGGGCGAGCAGTACTTC
TRBJ2-1 TRBV6-5 . . CASRAPSSYNEQFF TGTGCCAGCAGGGCCCCCAGCTCCTACAATGAGCAGTTCTTC
TRBJ1-5 TRBV18 TRBD1 . CASSPPGQGGPQHF TGTGCCAGCTCACCACCGGGACAGGGAGGGCCCCAGCATTTT
TRBJ1-2 TRBV6-5 TRBD1 . CASTGTGNYGYTF TGTGCCAGCACAGGGACAGGGAACTATGGCTACACCTTC
TRBJ1-1 TRBV11-2 . . CASSMLPTGNTEAFF TGTGCCAGCAGCATGCTTCCGACAGGGAACACTGAAGCTTTCTTT
TRBJ2-1 TRBV5-1 . . CASSLGQVEQEQFF TGCGCCAGCAGCTTGGGCCAGGTTGAGCAAGAGCAGTTCTTC
TRBJ2-7 TRBV5-1 . . CASSFQGEQYF TGCGCCAGCAGCTTCCAGGGGGAGCAGTACTTC
TRBJ1-5 TRBV11-1 TRBD1 . CASSLAGGPNQPQHF TGTGCCAGCAGCTTGGCAGGGGGCCCGAATCAGCCCCAGCATTTT
TRBJ1-5 TRBV6-5 TRBD1 . CATDQGTGGNQPQHF TGTGCCACCGACCAGGGGACAGGTGGCAATCAGCCCCAGCATTTT
TRBJ2-1 TRBV7-8 . . CASSLAGLTTGEQFF TGTGCCAGCAGCTTAGCGGGACTTACGACGGGTGAGCAGTTCTTC
TRBJ2-6 TRBV28 . . CASSALGANVLTF TGTGCCAGCAGTGCCCTAGGGGCCAACGTCCTGACTTTC
TRBJ1-5 TRBV27 . . CASRLEYRGNQPQHF TGTGCCAGCAGACTGGAGTACAGGGGCAATCAGCCCCAGCATTTT
TRBJ2-5 TRBV19 . . CATNAGLGTSQETQYF TGTGCCACCAATGCAGGGTTGGGAACGTCCCAAGAGACCCAGTACTTC
TRBJ1-4 TRBV7-9 TRBD1 . CASSLTGDPNEKLFF TGTGCCAGCAGCCTAACAGGGGATCCTAATGAAAAACTGTTTTTT
TRBJ2-7 TRBV5-4 . . CASSREREGYEQYF TGTGCCAGCAGCCGCGAGAGGGAAGGGTACGAGCAGTACTTC
TRBJ2-3 TRBV15 . . CATSSPNETPGTDTQYF TGTGCCACCAGCAGCCCCAACGAGACCCCCGGGACAGATACGCAGTATTTT
TRBJ2-7 TRBV7-8 . . CASSLYGSAYEQYF TGTGCCAGCAGCTTATATGGGAGTGCCTACGAGCAGTACTTC
TRBJ2-7 TRBV3-1/TRBV3-2 TRBD2 few CASSQDPASGRAQYF TGTGCCAGCAGCCAAGATCCGGCTAGCGGGAGGGCGCAGTACTTC
TRBJ2-7 TRBV18 . few CASSPEPYEQYF TGTGCCAGCTCACCAGAGCCCTACGAGCAGTACTTC
TRBJ2-1 TRBV29-1 TRBD2 . CSVERTSGRARDNEQFF TGCAGCGTTGAACGGACTAGCGGGAGGGCCAGGGACAATGAGCAGTTCTTC
TRBJ2-1 TRBV9 TRBD1 once CASSGRGSYNEQFF TGTGCCAGCAGCGGCAGGGGGTCCTACAATGAGCAGTTCTTC
TRBJ2-5 TRBV21-1 . . CASSKNPRRETQYF TGTGCCAGCAGCAAAAACCCCCGTCGGGAGACCCAGTACTTC
TRBJ2-3 TRBV7-2 . . CASSLGGVAGVTGQYF TGTGCCAGCAGCTTAGGGGGGGTAGCTGGGGTCACCGGGCAGTATTTT
TRBJ1-5 TRBV28 . . CASSNIRVPGGAYEPQHF TGTGCCAGCAGTAACATTAGGGTCCCCGGCGGGGCTTACGAGCCCCAGCATTTT
TRBJ2-1 TRBV19 TRBD1 few CASRTGQGENEQFF TGTGCCAGTAGAACGGGACAGGGGGAAAATGAGCAGTTCTTC
TRBJ2-1 TRBV3-1/TRBV3-2 TRBD2 . CATQERTGGASGRTEQFF TGTGCCACCCAGGAGCGGACAGGAGGGGCTAGCGGGAGAACTGAGCAGTTCTTC
TRBJ2-7 TRBV12-3/TRBV12-4 . . CASRSTGNNEQYF TGTGCCAGCAGGAGTACAGGGAACAACGAGCAGTACTTC
TRBJ2-6 TRBV2 TRBD1 many CASRQGAIRSGANVLTF TGTGCCAGCAGACAGGGGGCCATCAGATCTGGGGCCAACGTCCTGACTTTC
TRBJ2-1 TRBV5-8 . . CASSDARSLSSYNEQFF TGTGCCAGCAGCGATGCGAGGAGCCTCAGCTCCTACAATGAGCAGTTCTTC
TRBJ2-3 TRBV28 TRBD1 . CASGVGTGRTDTQYF TGTGCCAGCGGAGTAGGGACAGGTCGGACAGATACGCAGTATTTT
TRBJ2-2 TRBV3-1/TRBV3-2 TRBD2 . CASSTRTSRNTGELFF TGTGCCAGCAGCACCCGGACTAGCAGGAACACCGGGGAGCTGTTTTTT
TRBJ2-1 TRBV11-3 TRBD2 . CASKGLAGTASYNEQFF TGTGCCAGCAAGGGACTAGCGGGGACCGCCTCCTACAATGAGCAGTTCTTC
TRBJ2-1 TRBV7-3 . . CASQGPPYNEQFF TGTGCCAGTCAGGGGCCACCCTACAATGAGCAGTTCTTC
TRBJ1-2 TRBV28 . . CASRGTPESNGYTF TGTGCCAGCAGAGGGACTCCCGAATCGAATGGCTACACCTTC
TRBJ2-2 TRBV19 . . CASSIRQGGVTGELFF TGTGCCAGTAGTATACGACAGGGCGGGGTCACCGGGGAGCTGTTTTTT
TRBJ2-2 TRBV7-3 . . CASSLTSANTGELFF TGTGCCAGCAGCTTAACTAGCGCGAACACCGGGGAGCTGTTTTTT
TRBJ2-2 TRBV5-6 TRBD1 many CASSLGQGSTGELFF TGTGCCAGCAGCTTGGGACAGGGATCCACCGGGGAGCTGTTTTTT
TRBJ2-7 TRBV2 . . CASSSSSEQYF TGTGCCAGCAGTTCCTCCTCCGAGCAGTACTTC
TRBJ1-5 TRBV9 . . CASTSRGARRPQHF TGTGCCAGCACCTCTCGGGGGGCCCGAAGGCCCCAGCATTTT
TRBJ2-7 TRBV12-3/TRBV12-4 TRBD1 once CASSSTGAHEQYF TGTGCCAGCAGCTCCACAGGGGCCCACGAGCAGTACTTC
TRBJ2-4 TRBV11-2 TRBD2 . CASSMGLAGGPEGDQYF TGTGCCAGCAGCATGGGACTAGCGGGAGGGCCAGAAGGGGATCAGTACTTC
TRBJ2-7 TRBV27 . . CASSFAGSSYEQYF TGTGCCAGCAGTTTCGCAGGAAGCTCCTACGAGCAGTACTTC